Below, 21 T cell receptor beta chains from the same sample are listed, as sequenced in a study of cytotoxic CD8 clonotypes in ibrutinib-treated CLL. Sequencing used immunoSEQ multiplex PCR; TCRdb keeps in-frame clones, though not all of them. The data contain about 200,000 clones, roughly three quarters of them seen just once; the ten biggest clones take up 9.5% to 12%. Specimen: PBMCs, collected after 12 months of ibrutinib treatment. These receptors were obtained from a human donor with chronic lymphocytic leukemia.

The V call is TRBV4-1, the J call TRBJ1-3; D remains ambiguous. This CDR3 is 17 amino acids long. The V end lost 1 base, the J end lost 0 bases, and 13 bases lay between the germline ends. Looked up from germline, CDR1 is MGHRA and CDR2 is YSYEKL. In DNA form, the CDR3 reads TGCGCCAGCAGCCAAGGTGGAGGCCCTAGCTCTGGAAACACCATATATTTT. It translates to CASSQGGGPSSGNTIYF.

CDR3 coding DNA: TGTGCCAGCAGCTTAAGTTCCCAGGGGGCTTCTGGGGCCAACGTCCTGACTTTC. Residues: CASSLSSQGASGANVLTF. This chain links TRBV7-9 with TRBJ2-6, with 8 bases matching TRBD1. Germline-derived CDR1 and CDR2 are SEHNR and FQNEAQ (reference sequence). With V trimmed by 2 bases and J by 1 base, 7 bases remained unmatched. The CDR3 extends over 18 amino acids.

The chain is built from TRBV5-1 and TRBJ1-2, with D perhaps TRBD1 (5 bases). The V gene lost 6 bases and the J gene lost 3 bases, with 15 bases spanning the gap. The CDR3 loop spans 14 amino acids. CDR1 SGHRS and CDR2 YFSETQ come from the germline V gene. CDR3 loop: CASKSGTADYGYTF. CDR3 nucleotide sequence: TGCGCCAGCAAAAGCGGGACGGCGGACTATGGCTACACCTTC.

V is TRBV13 and J is TRBJ2-2, with 10 bases identical to TRBD1. This CDR3 spans 15 amino acids. Germline assignment: CDR1 PRHDT and CDR2 FYEKMQ (reference sequence). After removal of 2 bases from V and 5 bases from J, the junction contained 2 bases not matched to a gene. The CDR3 protein is CASSLWDRGTGELFF. CDR3 sequence (DNA): TGTGCCAGCAGCTTATGGGACAGGGGTACCGGGGAGCTGTTTTTT.

The V call is TRBV5-1, the J call TRBJ1-1; D is ambiguous. Between the trimmed V and J ends, which lost 0 bases and 3 bases, there was a span of 12 bases. This CDR3 has 15 residues. Germline V gene sequence: CDR1 SGHRS, CDR2 YFSETQ. The CDR3 sequence is CASSLAGPADTEAFF. In DNA, the CDR3 is TGCGCCAGCAGCTTGGCAGGTCCCGCGGACACTGAAGCTTTCTTT.

This rearrangement joins TRBV7-9 to TRBJ2-5; D unclear. Germline CDR1 and CDR2: SEHNR and FQNEAQ (reference sequence). The ends were cut back, 7 bases at V and 1 base at J, with 7 bases in the middle. The CDR3 loop spans 12 amino acids. This chain's CDR3 is CASTPGQETQYF. CDR3 coding DNA: TGTGCCAGCACCCCGGGCCAAGAGACCCAGTACTTC.

The genes are TRBV11-2 and TRBJ2-7, with a weak D call TRBD2 (6 bases). Between the trimmed V and J ends, which lost 5 bases and 7 bases, there was a span of 18 bases. This CDR3 has 14 amino acids. CDR1 is SGHAT and CDR2 is FQNNGV in the germline V gene. The CDR3 DNA follows: TGTGCCAGCAGCCGGGACTCTCCGCGCGGGGAGCAGTACTTC. Its protein is CASSRDSPRGEQYF.

V usage is TRBV5-1 and J usage is TRBJ2-5, with a tentative D call TRBD2 (5 bases). The germline V gene has CDR1 SGHRS and CDR2 YFSETQ. Trimming shortened V by 5 bases and J by 2 bases, and 16 bases separated the two germline ends. The CDR3 length is 15 residues. CDR3 in amino acids: CASRSGLATQETQYF. The CDR3 DNA sequence: TGCGCCAGCAGATCTGGACTTGCGACACAAGAGACCCAGTACTTC.

The rearrangement joins TRBV5-4 to TRBJ2-7; no definite D call. The germline CDR1 and CDR2 sequences are SGHNT and YYREEE (reference sequence). The CDR3 sequence is 14 residues long. V lost 1 base, J lost 1 base, and 9 bases lay in between. CDR3 in DNA: TGTGCCAGCAGCTTGAAAGTGGGTTCCTACGAGCAGTACTTC. Protein sequence: CASSLKVGSYEQYF.

This chain connects TRBV12-5 to TRBJ2-5; 8 bases align to TRBD2. Germline V CDR1 and CDR2: LGHNT, FRNRAP. The V and J ends lost 0 bases and 3 bases, in that order; junction bases with no gene match: 6. CDR3 length: 16 amino acids. CDR3: CASGLVHRGGKETQYF. As DNA, the CDR3 is TGTGCTAGTGGTTTGGTACATCGGGGGGGTAAAGAGACCCAGTACTTC.

CDR3 amino acids: CASSSTIYEQYF. CDR3 bases: TGTGCCAGCAGCTCGACTATCTACGAGCAGTACTTC. The J gene is TRBJ2-7, the V gene TRBV7-9; TRBD2 is a possible D gene (5 bases). The CDR3 length is 12 residues. From germline, CDR1 is SEHNR and CDR2 FQNEAQ (reference sequence). Trimming shortened V by 4 bases and J by 3 bases, and 7 bases separated the two germline ends.

J is TRBJ1-4 and V is TRBV11-2, with D unresolved. Germline values: CDR1 SGHAT, CDR2 FQNNGV. This CDR3 is built from 13 residues. The V end was cut by 3 bases, the J end by 8 bases, with 10 bases between. The CDR3 here is CASSLDGREKLFF. The CDR3 DNA reads as TGTGCCAGCAGCTTGGACGGGAGGGAAAAACTGTTTTTT.

This sequence joins TRBV10-3 and TRBJ2-5; D is unclear. V was cut by 10 bases and J by 1 base, with 13 bases left in between. The length of the CDR3 is 13 residues. Looked up from germline, CDR1 is ENHRY and CDR2 is SYGVKD. The CDR3: CATIDGFQETQYF. The CDR3, as DNA: TGTGCCACGATCGACGGTTTCCAAGAGACCCAGTACTTC.

The chain recombines TRBV7-6 with TRBJ2-2; D unclear. The CDR3 has 14 residues. V gave up 4 bases and J gave up 6 bases, with 12 bases separating them. The germline CDR1 and CDR2 sequences are SGHVS and FNYEAQ. Written as DNA, the CDR3 is TGTGCCAGCAGCTCTGAAATGTGGCCCGGGGAGCTGTTTTTT. It translates to CASSSEMWPGELFF.

The rearrangement joins TRBV10-3 to TRBJ1-4; unclear D gene. Trimming shortened V by 0 bases and J by 10 bases, and 6 bases separated the two germline ends. CDR1 and CDR2 from the germline V gene are ENHRY and SYGVKD. The CDR3 loop spans 12 amino acids. CDR3 coding DNA: TGTGCCATCAGTGAGTCGGAAGGAAAACTGTTTTTT. Translation: CAISESEGKLFF.

This chain uses TRBV6-5 with TRBJ1-6; the D gene is possibly TRBD1 (5 bases). The length of the CDR3 is 14 residues. Trimming left V 0 bases short and J 9 bases short, with 9 bases between. The V gene's germline CDR1 is MNHEY and CDR2 SVGAGI. This chain's CDR3 is CASSYSGGSSPLHF. The CDR3 region has the DNA TGTGCCAGCAGTTACTCCGGGGGGAGTTCACCCCTCCACTTT.

The rearrangement links TRBV19 to TRBJ1-5; TRBD1 might be the D (5 bases). This CDR3 region has 14 residues. V dropped 6 bases and J dropped 3 bases, with 12 bases sitting between them. CDR1 is LNHDA and CDR2 is SQIVND in the germline V gene (reference sequence). DNA for the CDR3: TGTGCCAGTAGCCAGGGTCTTTCCAATCAGCCCCAGCATTTT. Its translation: CASSQGLSNQPQHF.

This sequence joins TRBV6-1 and TRBJ2-7; 7 nucleotides line up with TRBD1. In germline, CDR1 is MNHNS, CDR2 SASEGT. This CDR3 is built from 15 residues. The junction had 6 bases not matched to a gene; V was cut back by 1 base and J by 3 bases. The CDR3 is CASSEEGAGGYEQYF. The CDR3 nucleotides are TGTGCCAGCAGTGAAGAAGGGGCAGGGGGCTACGAGCAGTACTTC.

The chain links TRBV6-1 to TRBJ2-7; D is ambiguous. Trimming took 7 bases from V and 3 from J, leaving 7 bases between them. The CDR3 loop spans 11 amino acids. CDR1 MNHNS and CDR2 SASEGT come from the germline V gene. The CDR3 here is CASTDGYEQYF. CDR3 coding DNA: TGTGCCAGCACCGACGGCTACGAGCAGTACTTC.

This clone was recorded once. The chain carries TRBV30 and TRBJ1-5, with D possibly being TRBD1 (5 bases). The length of the CDR3 is 14 residues. V dropped 2 bases and J dropped 5 bases, with 13 bases sitting between them. The germline CDR1 and CDR2 sequences are GTSNPN and SVGIG (reference sequence). As DNA, the CDR3 is TGTGCCTGGAGTAGGGCCAGGGTGTATCAGCCCCAGCATTTT. Encoded protein: CAWSRARVYQPQHF.

The chain links TRBV27 to TRBJ1-1, with TRBD1 identical over 7 bases. The V and J ends lost 3 bases and 5 bases, in that order; junction bases with no gene match: 9. CDR1 is MNHEY and CDR2 is SMNVEV in the germline V gene (reference sequence). The CDR3 contains 15 residues. CDR3 sequence reads: CASSLGTEVFTEAFF. CDR3 DNA sequence: TGTGCCAGCAGTTTGGGGACAGAAGTGTTTACTGAAGCTTTCTTT.